This T cell receptor (beta chain) was sequenced for a study of graft-versus-host responses after intestinal transplantation. With respect to this clone: The antigen is undetermined.

This CDR3 has 19 residues. Per germline, CDR1 MDHEN and CDR2 SYDVKM. The V segment lost 2 bases and the J segment 0 bases; nucleotides outside the gene matches: 10. The study's findings and limits: The marrow of recipients harbored GvH clones, and ileum or blood showed some of them first. Early after transplant, HvG declines were associated with peak levels of circulating GvH clones.

Intraepithelial and lamina propria lymphocytes were freed from processed graft tissue. Repertoires were generated with immunoSEQ multiplex PCR, while TCRdb's copy carries only in-frame clones and drops some. There are about 9,800 clones in the sample; about 78% occur only once, and less than 25% lies in the top ten. Source: ileum tissue, taken about 530 days after intestinal transplant. This TCR was sampled from a human patient who received an intestinal transplant, so some T cells may come from the graft donor. This chain joins TRBV28 and TRBJ2-7; 13 nucleotides line up with TRBD2. The CDR3 here is CASSLTTSGRYWLSYEQYF. In DNA, the CDR3 is TGTGCCAGCAGTTTAACGACTAGCGGGAGGTACTGGCTCTCCTACGAGCAGTACTTC.